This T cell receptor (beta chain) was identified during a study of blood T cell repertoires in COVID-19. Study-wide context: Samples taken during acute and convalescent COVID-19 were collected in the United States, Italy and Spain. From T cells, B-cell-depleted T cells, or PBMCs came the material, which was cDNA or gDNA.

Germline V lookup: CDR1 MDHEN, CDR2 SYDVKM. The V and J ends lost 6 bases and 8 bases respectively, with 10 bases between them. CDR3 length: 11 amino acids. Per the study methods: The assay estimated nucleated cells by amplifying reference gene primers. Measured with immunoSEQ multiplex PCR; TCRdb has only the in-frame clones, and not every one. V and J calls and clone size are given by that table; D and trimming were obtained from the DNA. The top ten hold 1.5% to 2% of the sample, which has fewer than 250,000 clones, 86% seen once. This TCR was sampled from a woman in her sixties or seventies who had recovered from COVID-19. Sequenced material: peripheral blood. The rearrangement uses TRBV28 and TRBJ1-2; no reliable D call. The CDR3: CASSRDTGYTF. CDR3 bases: TGTGCCAGCAGCAGAGACACCGGCTACACCTTC.